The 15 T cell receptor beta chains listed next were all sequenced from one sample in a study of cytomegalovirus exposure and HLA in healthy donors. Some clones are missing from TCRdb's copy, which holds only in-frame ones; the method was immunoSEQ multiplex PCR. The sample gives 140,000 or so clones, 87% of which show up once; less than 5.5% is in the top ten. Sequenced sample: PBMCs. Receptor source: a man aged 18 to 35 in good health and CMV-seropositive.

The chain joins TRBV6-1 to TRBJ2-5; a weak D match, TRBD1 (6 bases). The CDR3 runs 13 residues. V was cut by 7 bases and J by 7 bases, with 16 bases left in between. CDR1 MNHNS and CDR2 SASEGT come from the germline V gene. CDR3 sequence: CASNPGTLSTQYF. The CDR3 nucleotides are TGTGCCAGCAACCCCGGGACACTATCGACCCAGTACTTC.

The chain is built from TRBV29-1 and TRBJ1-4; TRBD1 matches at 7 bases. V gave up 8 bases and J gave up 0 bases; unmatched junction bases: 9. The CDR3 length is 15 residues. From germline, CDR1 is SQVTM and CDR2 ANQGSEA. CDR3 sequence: CSFGIGGTTNEKLFF. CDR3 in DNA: TGCAGCTTCGGTATAGGGGGCACAACTAATGAAAAACTGTTTTTT.

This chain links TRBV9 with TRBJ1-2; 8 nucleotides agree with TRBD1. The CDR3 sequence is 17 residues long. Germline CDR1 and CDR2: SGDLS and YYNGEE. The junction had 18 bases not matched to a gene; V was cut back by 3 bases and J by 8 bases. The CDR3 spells CASSALQGQGKMGGYTF. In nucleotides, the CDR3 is TGTGCCAGCAGCGCTCTCCAAGGACAGGGCAAAATGGGCGGCTACACCTTC.

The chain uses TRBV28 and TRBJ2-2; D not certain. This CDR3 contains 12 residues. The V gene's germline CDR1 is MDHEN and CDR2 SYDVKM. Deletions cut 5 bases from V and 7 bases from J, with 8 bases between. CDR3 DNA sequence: TGTGCCAGCAGTCGGGTGAACGGGGAGCTGTTTTTT. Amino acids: CASSRVNGELFF.

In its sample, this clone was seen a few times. The CDR3 DNA reads as TGTGCCTGGGCCCTAGCGGGGGGGTACAATGAGCAGTTCTTC. The encoded protein is CAWALAGGYNEQFF. This rearrangement joins TRBV30 to TRBJ2-1; 12 positions match TRBD2. Looked up from germline, CDR1 is GTSNPN and CDR2 is SVGIG (reference sequence). The CDR3 consists of 14 residues. The V and J ends lost 5 bases and 4 bases, in that order; junction bases with no gene match: 3.

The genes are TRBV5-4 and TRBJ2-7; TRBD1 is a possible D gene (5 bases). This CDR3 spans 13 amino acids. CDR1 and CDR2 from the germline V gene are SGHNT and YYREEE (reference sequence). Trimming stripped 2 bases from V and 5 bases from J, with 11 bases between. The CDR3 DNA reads TGTGCCAGCAGCTTCCAGGGTAGGAACGAGCAGTACTTC. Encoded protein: CASSFQGRNEQYF.

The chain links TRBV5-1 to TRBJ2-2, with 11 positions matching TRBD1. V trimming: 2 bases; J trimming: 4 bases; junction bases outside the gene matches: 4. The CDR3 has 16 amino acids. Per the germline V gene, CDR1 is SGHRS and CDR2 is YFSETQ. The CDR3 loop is CASSLGQGASTGELFF. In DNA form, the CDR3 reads TGCGCCAGCAGCTTAGGACAGGGGGCTTCCACCGGGGAGCTGTTTTTT. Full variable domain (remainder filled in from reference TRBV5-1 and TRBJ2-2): KAGVTQTPRYLIKTRGQQVTLSCSPISGHRSVSWYQQTPGQGLQFLFEYFSETQRNKGNFPGRFSGRQFSNSRSEMNVSTLELGDSALYLCASSLGQGASTGELFFGEGSRLTVL.

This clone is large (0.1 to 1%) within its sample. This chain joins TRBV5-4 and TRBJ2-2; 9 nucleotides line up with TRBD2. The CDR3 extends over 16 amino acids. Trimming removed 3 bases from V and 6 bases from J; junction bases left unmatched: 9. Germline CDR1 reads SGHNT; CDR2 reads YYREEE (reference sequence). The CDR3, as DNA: TGTGCCAGCAGCTCTCAGCGGGGGGCGATGGCCGGGGAGCTGTTTTTT. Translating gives CASSSQRGAMAGELFF. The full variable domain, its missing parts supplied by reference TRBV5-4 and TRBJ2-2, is ETGVTQSPTHLIKTRGQQVTLRCSSQSGHNTVSWYQQALGQGPQFIFQYYREEENGRGNFPPRFSGLQFPNYSSELNVNALELDDSALYLCASSSQRGAMAGELFFGEGSRLTVL.

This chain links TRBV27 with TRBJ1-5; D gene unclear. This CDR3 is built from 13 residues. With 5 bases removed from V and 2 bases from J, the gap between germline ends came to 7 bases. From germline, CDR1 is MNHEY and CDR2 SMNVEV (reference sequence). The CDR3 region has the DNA TGTGCCAGCAGTCTAGATGGCAATCAGCCCCAGCATTTT. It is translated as CASSLDGNQPQHF.

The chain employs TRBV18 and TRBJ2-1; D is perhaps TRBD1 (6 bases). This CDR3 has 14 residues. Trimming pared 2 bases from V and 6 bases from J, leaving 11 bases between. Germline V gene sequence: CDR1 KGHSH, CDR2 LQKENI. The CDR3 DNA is TGTGCCAGCTCACCAGAAGGGGGTCTCAATGAGCAGTTCTTC. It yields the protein CASSPEGGLNEQFF.

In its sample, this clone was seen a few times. CDR3 amino acids: CAWSTGTGTFGYTF. For the CDR3, the DNA is TGTGCCTGGAGCACCGGGACAGGGACCTTCGGCTACACCTTC. The J gene is TRBJ1-2, the V gene TRBV30; 9 positions match TRBD1. J gave up 8 bases and V 3 bases, and 10 bases lay outside the gene matches. The CDR3 runs to 14 residues. Germline V gene lookup returns CDR1 GTSNPN and CDR2 SVGIG (reference sequence).

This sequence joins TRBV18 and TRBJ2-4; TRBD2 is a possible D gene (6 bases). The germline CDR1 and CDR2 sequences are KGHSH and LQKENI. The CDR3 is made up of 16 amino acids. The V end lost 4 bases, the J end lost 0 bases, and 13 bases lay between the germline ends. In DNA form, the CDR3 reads TGTGCCAGCTCACTGGACGGGAGCCTAGCCAAAAACATTCAGTACTTC. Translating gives CASSLDGSLAKNIQYF.

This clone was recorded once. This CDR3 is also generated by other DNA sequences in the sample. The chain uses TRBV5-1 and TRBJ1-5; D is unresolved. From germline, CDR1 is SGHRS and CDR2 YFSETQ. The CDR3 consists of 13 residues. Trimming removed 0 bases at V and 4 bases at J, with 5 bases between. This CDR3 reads CASSLAGNQPQHF. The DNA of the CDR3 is TGCGCCAGCAGCTTGGCAGGAAATCAGCCCCAGCATTTT.

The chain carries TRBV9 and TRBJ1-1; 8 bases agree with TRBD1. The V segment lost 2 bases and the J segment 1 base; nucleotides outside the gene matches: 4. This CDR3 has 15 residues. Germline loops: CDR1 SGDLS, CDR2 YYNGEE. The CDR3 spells CASSVLQGGNTEAFF. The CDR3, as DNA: TGTGCCAGCAGCGTTCTACAGGGGGGGAACACTGAAGCTTTCTTT.

CDR3 sequence: CASSLGRGPETQYF. CDR3 nucleotides: TGCGCCAGCAGCTTAGGCAGGGGGCCAGAGACCCAGTACTTC. The chain carries TRBV5-1 and TRBJ2-5, with 8 nucleotides matching TRBD1. Germline CDR1 reads SGHRS; CDR2 reads YFSETQ. The V segment lost 2 bases and the J segment 4 bases; nucleotides outside the gene matches: 4. CDR3 size: 14 residues.